This T cell receptor beta chain is from a study of identical twins. A note on this clonotype: Its antigen is still unknown.

One entry per CDR3 protein results from TCRdb running MiXCR on the 5' RACE reads. Of about 390,000 distinct CDR3 sequences in the sample, approximately 8.7% were seen once. Findings and limits, study-wide: Carriage of fewer insertions was seen in abundant cord blood beta clonotypes, whereas memory repertoires showed none.

Germline CDR1 reads SQVTM; CDR2 reads ANQGSEA. This CDR3 region has 12 residues. V was pared by 4 bases and J by 4 bases, with 10 bases between. The donor group consisted entirely of healthy Caucasians. This clonotype originated in a woman in her forties or fifties in good health. The sequenced material came from naive T cells sorted from blood. The chain recombines TRBV29-1 with TRBJ1-1; D remains ambiguous. Here the CDR3 DNA reads TGCAGCGTTGTCAGGTCAAGCACTGAAGCTTTCTTT. Amino acid sequence: CSVVRSSTEAFF. Using reference TRBV29-1 and TRBJ1-1 for the parts outside the CDR3, the full variable domain is SAVISQKPSRDICQRGTSLTIQCQVDSQVTMMFWYRQQPGQSLTLIATANQGSEATYESGFVIDKFPISRPNLTFSTLTVSNMSPEDSSIYLCSVVRSSTEAFFGQGTRLTVV.